The sequence of this T cell receptor (beta chain) was determined in a study of T cell repertoires in cytomegalovirus infection. TCRdb re-called the reads through MiXCR, storing one row per CDR3 protein. The sample yields 360,000 or so distinct CDR3 sequences, 34% seen once. A remark on this clonotype: Its antigen is still unknown.

CDR1 and CDR2 (germline): SGHTA, FQGNSA. Trimming cost V 4 bases and J 6 bases; bases outside gene matches: 7. The CDR3 is 14 residues long. The source material was cultured PBMCs, sampled from culture after CMV antigen stimulation. The sequence derives from a human donor in good health (CMV status not recorded). Some clones in this sample may be carry-over from other donors' samples. V is TRBV7-2 and J is TRBJ2-3; the match to TRBD1 covers 7 bases. The CDR3 sequence is CASSYDRVRDTQYF. CDR3 coding DNA: TGTGCCAGCAGCTATGACAGGGTTCGGGATACGCAGTATTTT.